A selection of T cell receptor beta chains follows, all from one sample in a study of CD8+CD57+ T cells in acquired aplastic anemia. In TCRdb, the reads were re-called with MiXCR into one record per CDR3 protein. Here the sample spans about 260,000 distinct CDR3 sequences, roughly 82% being singletons. Source material: sorted CD4+, CD8+, or CD8+CD57+ T cells (not recorded which) from PBMCs. The receptors originated from a human donor with aplastic anemia. The CDR3 runs from the conserved cysteine through the conserved F or W. The order of the fields is J gene, D gene, clone size, V gene, CDR3 protein, CDR3 DNA. The D gene is left open where the match is weak. The size entry is marked missing in some rows and otherwise reads once, few, many or a size class.

TRBJ2-5 | . | . | TRBV2 | CATSRVSGQETQYF | TGTGCCACCAGCAGGGTGAGCGGGCAGGAGACCCAGTACTTC
TRBJ2-1 | TRBD1 | . | TRBV15 | CATSREDSGTGYNEQFF | TGTGCCACCAGCAGAGAGGACAGTGGGACAGGCTACAATGAGCAGTTCTTC
TRBJ2-5 | . | . | TRBV9 | CATSGGTDPQTQYF | TGTGCCACCAGCGGAGGGACAGATCCGCAGACCCAGTACTTC
TRBJ2-1 | TRBD2 | . | TRBV7-8 | CASSLAGGTDKEEQFF | TGTGCCAGCAGCCTAGCGGGAGGTACCGATAAGGAGGAGCAGTTCTTC
TRBJ1-2 | . | . | TRBV7-2 | CASSLARDALVYDYTF | TGTGCCAGCAGCTTGGCGAGGGACGCCCTCGTATATGATTACACCTTC
TRBJ2-6 | TRBD1 | . | TRBV7-8 | CASSENRGLTGAYVLTF | TGTGCAAGCAGTGAAAACAGGGGGTTGACTGGGGCCTACGTCCTGACTTTC
TRBJ2-6 | . | . | TRBV11-3 | CASSYGGSYGANVLTF | TGTGCCAGCAGTTATGGGGGGAGCTACGGGGCCAACGTCCTGACTTTC
TRBJ2-3 | . | many | TRBV4-3 | CASSRGAEIDTQYF | TGCGCCAGCAGCCGGGGGGCTGAGATAGATACGCAGTATTTT
TRBJ2-1 | . | . | TRBV15 | CATSFRVDSGAVYNEQFF | TGTGCCACCAGCTTCAGGGTAGACAGCGGCGCCGTTTACAATGAGCAGTTCTTC
TRBJ2-5 | . | . | TRBV7-8 | CASSLACGPDTQYF | TGTGCCAGCAGCTTAGCCTGCGGCCCCGATACGCAGTATTTC
TRBJ1-1 | . | . | TRBV7-3 | CASSLDPRKNTVAFF | TGTGCTAGCAGCTTAGATCCGAGAAAGAACACGGTAGCTTTCTTT
TRBJ2-1 | TRBD2 | . | TRBV7-8 | CASSLPTGGSSYNEQFF | TGTGCCAGCAGCCTCCCGACTGGCGGGAGCTCCTATAATGAGCAGTTCTTC
TRBJ2-3 | . | few | TRBV7-9 | CASSLAGGPGANVF | TGTGCCAGCAGCTTAGCGGGAGGTCCCGGGGCCAACGTTTTT
TRBJ2-7 | . | . | TRBV27 | CASVPVGGAEQYF | TGTGCCAGCGTACCTGTGGGGGGCGCCGAGCAGTACTTC
TRBJ2-5 | TRBD2 | . | TRBV9 | CATSRASGDYTQHF | TGTGCCACTAGTAGAGCTAGCGGAGACTACACTCAGCACTTC
TRBJ1-1 | TRBD1 | . | TRBV20-1 | CSAKTGGNTEAFF | TGCAGTGCTAAGACAGGGGGGAACACTGAAGCTTTCTTT
TRBJ2-3 | TRBD1 | . | TRBV7-2 | CASSQGSGGVDTQYF | TGTGCCAGCAGCCAAGGGTCAGGGGGCGTAGATACGCAGTATTTT
TRBJ2-7 | TRBD1 | . | TRBV7-2 | CASSFRDRDYYEQYF | TGTGCCAGCAGCTTTAGGGACAGGGATTATTACGAGCAGTACTTC
TRBJ2-7 | TRBD1 | . | TRBV6-5 | CASSLGTGHYEQYF | TGTGCCAGCAGCCTAGGGACAGGGCACTACGAGCAGTACTTC
TRBJ2-7 | . | . | TRBV5-5 | CASTLKEPLLYEQYF | TGTGCCAGCACCTTGAAAGAACCCCTACTCTACGAGCAGTACTTC
TRBJ1-1 | . | . | TRBV7-3 | CASGLSGEGQDEAEAFF | TGTGCCAGCGGCTTATCTGGCGAGGGGCAAGATGAAGCTGAAGCTTTCTTT
TRBJ1-6 | . | . | TRBV2 | CASSRRDNNSPLHF | TGTGCCAGCAGTCGCCGGGATAATAATTCACCCCTCCACTTT